Following are 20 T cell receptor beta chains from one sample sequenced in a study of human thymus T cells. Surgeons resected thymus tissue during corrective heart surgery. Libraries were prepared by immunoSEQ multiplex PCR; TCRdb keeps only in-frame clonotypes and omits some of them. Counted here are roughly 77,000 clones, 85% to 95% occurring once; the ten biggest clones make up 0.03% to 0.035%. Sample: thymus tissue. These receptors all stem from a girl less than two years old with a congenital heart defect but otherwise immunologically healthy.

The rearrangement links TRBV7-6 to TRBJ2-7; the D gene is possibly TRBD2 (6 bases). Per the germline V gene, CDR1 is SGHVS and CDR2 is FNYEAQ. The CDR3 sequence is 15 residues long. Trimming pared 1 base from V and 4 bases from J, leaving 14 bases between. The CDR3 DNA reads TGTGCCAGCAGCTTAGTGGGTTCGGGGAGGTACGAGCAGTACTTC. It codes for CASSLVGSGRYEQYF.

The CDR3 DNA sequence: TGTGCCAGCAGCCCGTTACGTGACAGGGGGAGCTATGGCTACACCTTC. The encoded protein is CASSPLRDRGSYGYTF. The chain recombines TRBV7-9 with TRBJ1-2; TRBD1 agrees at 9 bases. This CDR3 has 16 residues. The V gene end was trimmed by 5 bases and the J gene end by 4 bases; junction bases not matched to a gene: 11. Germline V lookup: CDR1 SEHNR, CDR2 FQNEAQ (reference sequence).

The CDR3 spells CASSRTGNYGYTF. DNA for the CDR3: TGTGCCAGCTCACGGACAGGGAACTATGGCTACACCTTC. The J gene is TRBJ1-2, the V gene TRBV18; 8 bases agree with TRBD1. Germline values: CDR1 KGHSH, CDR2 LQKENI. J gave up 2 bases and V 4 bases, and 0 bases lay outside the gene matches. This CDR3 spans 13 amino acids.

The CDR3 DNA is TGTGCCAGCAGTGAAGGGGAGGGACGGATTAATGAAAAACTGTTTTTT. Its protein is CASSEGEGRINEKLFF. The chain uses TRBV25-1 and TRBJ1-4; D perhaps matches TRBD1 (5 bases). Germline CDR1 and CDR2: MGHDK and SYGVNS. This CDR3 is 16 amino acids long. V was shortened by 2 bases and J by 4 bases, with 14 bases between the two germline ends.

The rearrangement uses TRBV29-1 and TRBJ1-1, with D perhaps TRBD1 (6 bases). Germline CDR1 reads SQVTM; CDR2 reads ANQGSEA. V was pared by 3 bases and J by 0 bases, with 11 bases between. This CDR3 has 14 amino acids. CDR3 amino acids: CSVDGGQMNTEAFF. CDR3 sequence (DNA): TGCAGCGTTGACGGTGGACAGATGAACACTGAAGCTTTCTTT.

This chain uses TRBV28 with TRBJ2-1, with TRBD2 identical over 8 bases. Germline CDR1 and CDR2: MDHEN and SYDVKM. CDR3 length equals 15 residues. V lost 6 bases, J lost 6 bases, and 10 bases stayed unmatched. This chain's CDR3 is CASRAGTRDLNEQFF. The CDR3 DNA sequence: TGTGCCAGCAGGGCCGGGACTAGGGACCTCAATGAGCAGTTCTTC.

This clone was detected only a few times. The chain is built from TRBV9 and TRBJ1-1; no reliable D call. The germline gives CDR1 SGDLS, CDR2 YYNGEE. CDR3 length: 14 residues. The V end lost 1 base, the J end lost 0 bases, and 7 bases lay between the germline ends. This CDR3 is CASSVLRMNTEAFF. CDR3 DNA: TGTGCCAGCAGCGTATTAAGAATGAACACTGAAGCTTTCTTT.

This sequence joins TRBV7-9 and TRBJ2-6, with 9 bases lining up with TRBD1. Losses at the gene ends were 5 bases for V and 2 bases for J; bases not matched to a gene: 13. CDR3 size: 19 residues. Germline assignment: CDR1 SEHNR and CDR2 FQNEAQ (reference sequence). CDR3 protein: CASSPPRDRAVAGANVLTF. The CDR3 DNA follows: TGTGCCAGCAGCCCGCCCCGGGACAGGGCGGTGGCTGGGGCCAACGTCCTGACTTTC.

The chain couples TRBV5-6 to TRBJ2-3; the match to TRBD1 covers 8 bases. CDR1 and CDR2 (germline): SGHDT, YYEEEE. CDR3 length: 16 residues. V shed 0 bases and J 1 base; nucleotides not matched to a gene: 4. The chain's CDR3 is CASSLVGRGRTDTQYF. In nucleotides, the CDR3 is TGTGCCAGCAGCTTGGTCGGCAGGGGGCGCACAGATACGCAGTATTTT.

This clone has a single count. The V and J genes are TRBV19 and TRBJ2-1; D gene ambiguous. The CDR3 spans 12 residues. In germline, CDR1 is LNHDA, CDR2 SQIVND (reference sequence). V lost 1 base to trimming and J lost 7 bases, with 5 bases between them. This chain's CDR3 is CASSIAKNEQFF. CDR3 DNA sequence: TGTGCCAGTAGTATAGCTAAGAATGAGCAGTTCTTC.

The sample holds one count of this clone. This rearrangement joins TRBV6-1 to TRBJ2-7; 7 bases map to TRBD1. After removal of 4 bases from V and 4 bases from J, the junction contained 13 bases not matched to a gene. Germline V lookup: CDR1 MNHNS, CDR2 SASEGT. The CDR3 sequence is 16 residues long. The CDR3 region is CASSAITGDGGYEQYF. CDR3 nucleotide sequence: TGTGCCAGCAGTGCCATAACAGGGGACGGCGGGTACGAGCAGTACTTC.

The chain joins TRBV9 to TRBJ2-1; D is perhaps TRBD1 (7 bases). This CDR3 has 14 residues. V lost 4 bases to trimming and J lost 5 bases, with 13 bases between them. The germline V gene encodes CDR1 SGDLS and CDR2 YYNGEE. CDR3 amino acids: CASSPGGQHNEQFF. The CDR3 DNA reads as TGTGCCAGCAGCCCCGGGGGACAGCACAATGAGCAGTTCTTC.

The V and J genes are TRBV11-2 and TRBJ2-1, with D possibly being TRBD1 or TRBD2 (5 bases each). The length of the CDR3 is 14 residues. The ends were cut back, 4 bases at V and 1 base at J, with 8 bases in the middle. Germline values: CDR1 SGHAT, CDR2 FQNNGV. The CDR3 nucleotides read TGTGCCAGCAGCTGGGGGTCGTCCTACAATGAGCAGTTCTTC. As protein: CASSWGSSYNEQFF. Supplemented by reference TRBV11-2 and TRBJ2-1, the full variable domain reads EAGVAQSPRYKIIEKRQSVAFWCNPISGHATLYWYQQILGQGPKLLIQFQNNGVVDDSQLPKDRFSAERLKGVDSTLKIQPAKLEDSAVYLCASSWGSSYNEQFFGPGTRLTVL.

The chain couples TRBV2 to TRBJ2-5, with D maybe TRBD1 (7 bases). The V and J ends lost 3 bases and 5 bases respectively, with 13 bases between them. This CDR3 has 14 residues. Germline CDR1 SNHLY, CDR2 FYNNEI. CDR3 region: CASSDGGGTETQYF. In DNA, the CDR3 is TGTGCCAGCAGTGATGGAGGGGGCACGGAGACCCAGTACTTC.

V is TRBV7-2 and J is TRBJ2-5, with 10 positions matching TRBD1. V lost 1 base, J lost 2 bases, and 10 bases stayed unmatched. The CDR3 runs 18 residues. Germline V gene sequence: CDR1 SGHTA, CDR2 FQGNSA. The CDR3 region is CASSLGQLGTGAQETQYF. DNA of the CDR3: TGTGCCAGCAGCTTAGGTCAACTGGGGACAGGGGCGCAAGAGACCCAGTACTTC.

The chain joins TRBV21-1 to TRBJ2-7; the table assigns TRBD2, which was not confirmed against the DNA. TRBV21-1 corresponds to a pseudogene. CDR3 size: 13 residues. The CDR3: CASGSGLLYEQYF. The CDR3 region has the DNA TGTGCCAGCGGATCGGGACTCCTCTACGAGCAGTACTTC.

This sequence joins TRBV6-1 and TRBJ2-7, with D possibly TRBD2 on 6 matching bases. Germline V gene data show CDR1 as MNHNS and CDR2 as SASEGT. Trimming cost V 7 bases and J 4 bases, with 17 bases left between them. The CDR3 covers 14 residues. CDR3 DNA sequence: TGTGCCAGCATGGTGGGCGGGATAGGGTACGAGCAGTACTTC. Residues: CASMVGGIGYEQYF.

The chain links TRBV6-6 to TRBJ2-2, with a weak D call TRBD1 (6 bases). The CDR3 is 14 amino acids. CDR1 and CDR2 (germline): MNHNY, SVGAGI (reference sequence). Trimming left V 6 bases short and J 5 bases short, with 13 bases between. The DNA for the CDR3 is TGTGCCAGCAGCCCGACCAGGGGTACCGGGGAGCTGTTTTTT. This sequence encodes CASSPTRGTGELFF.

The chain couples TRBV10-3 to TRBJ1-2; maybe TRBD1 (6 bases). Trimming took 4 bases from V and 4 from J, leaving 13 bases between them. CDR1 and CDR2 (germline): ENHRY, SYGVKD. The length of the CDR3 is 14 residues. The CDR3 region is CAISAQGLVYGYTF. CDR3 in DNA: TGTGCCATCAGTGCCCAGGGGCTGGTCTATGGCTACACCTTC.

The rearrangement links TRBV7-9 to TRBJ2-4, with TRBD2 matching 12 bases. The germline V gene has CDR1 SEHNR and CDR2 FQNEAQ (reference sequence). V trimming: 1 base; J trimming: 11 bases; junction bases outside the gene matches: 3. This CDR3 region has 14 residues. The CDR3: CASSLGTSGTLQYF. In DNA form, the CDR3 reads TGTGCCAGCAGCTTAGGGACTAGCGGGACTCTTCAGTACTTC.